Listed below are T cell receptor beta chains from one sample, sequenced in a study of blood T cell repertoires in COVID-19. Libraries were prepared by immunoSEQ multiplex PCR; TCRdb keeps only in-frame clonotypes and omits some of them. The sample has over 120,000 clones, approximately 88% seen once. The sequenced material came from peripheral blood. These receptors were taken from a woman aged 45-65 years with acute or convalescent COVID-19. CDR3s include the opening cysteine and the closing phenylalanine or tryptophan. The order of the fields is V gene, D gene, J gene, clone size, CDR3 DNA, CDR3 protein. A D gene is named only where the DNA matches it firmly. Only some rows state a clone size, as once, few, many or a class for expanded clones.

TRBV6-1	NA	TRBJ1-1	NA	TGTGCCAGCAGTGAACACATACTGAACACTGAAGCTTTCTTT	CASSEHILNTEAFF
TRBV5-5	NA	TRBJ1-1	NA	TGTGCCAGCAGCTTGACAGGGAGCACTGAAGCTTTCTTT	CASSLTGSTEAFF
TRBV30	NA	TRBJ1-4	NA	TGTGCCTGGGCCCGGGACAATCGAGAAAAACTGTTTTTT	CAWARDNREKLFF
TRBV28	NA	TRBJ1-2	once	TGTGCCAGCAGTGGGCAAGTCTATGGCTACACCTTC	CASSGQVYGYTF
TRBV6-5	NA	TRBJ2-1	NA	TGTGCCAGCAGGGGGCAGTCCTACAATGAGCAGTTCTTC	CASRGQSYNEQFF
TRBV5-4	TRBD2	TRBJ2-7	NA	TGTGCCAGCAGCTTTTCCCCGGGGGAGGGCTACGAGCAGTACTTC	CASSFSPGEGYEQYF
TRBV6-2/TRBV6-3	TRBD1	TRBJ1-1	NA	TGTGCCAGCAGTCCCGGAACAGGGGGCGCGGAAAACACTGAAGCTTTCTTT	CASSPGTGGAENTEAFF
TRBV11-2	TRBD2	TRBJ2-7	once	TGTGCCAGCAGCGCGGGACTAGCGGGAGCGTCCTACGAGCAGTACTTC	CASSAGLAGASYEQYF
TRBV28	NA	TRBJ1-1	few	TGTGCCAGCAGCCAGGGGATCATGAACACTGAAGCTTTCTTT	CASSQGIMNTEAFF
TRBV27	NA	TRBJ1-2	NA	TGTGCCAGCAGTTTACAGGGCTCCTATGGCTACACCTTC	CASSLQGSYGYTF
TRBV27	TRBD2	TRBJ2-7	NA	TGTGCCAGCAGTTTAATTTGGACTAGCGGGATGGGCGAGCAGTACTTC	CASSLIWTSGMGEQYF
TRBV2	TRBD2	TRBJ2-2	few	TGTGCCAGCAGAGGACTAGCGGAAAACACCGGGGAGCTGTTTTTT	CASRGLAENTGELFF
TRBV7-3	NA	TRBJ2-1	NA	TGTGCCAGCAGCCCGGAGCAGTTCTTC	CASSPEQFF
TRBV14	TRBD2	TRBJ2-7	once	TGTGCCAGCAGCCAAGAAGCGGGAGGGCATTTGGAGCAGTACTTC	CASSQEAGGHLEQYF
TRBV2	TRBD1	TRBJ2-7	NA	TGTGCCAGCAGTGGGACAGGGTACGAGCAGTACTTC	CASSGTGYEQYF
TRBV4-2	NA	TRBJ2-5	NA	TGTGCCAGCAGCCCCCTAGAGGAGGAGACCCAGTACTTC	CASSPLEEETQYF
TRBV3-1/TRBV3-2	NA	TRBJ1-1	NA	TGTGCCAGCGCAGGGGATTTGAACACTGAAGCTTTCTTT	CASAGDLNTEAFF
TRBV28	NA	TRBJ1-1	NA	TGTGCCAGCAGTTTTATGGCTTCTAGGATTGCTTTCTTT	CASSFMASRIAFF
TRBV5-4	NA	TRBJ1-1	NA	TGTGCCAGCAGCTTGTTCACAGCGAACACTGAAGCTTTCTTT	CASSLFTANTEAFF
TRBV29-1	TRBD2	TRBJ2-3	NA	TGCAGCGTTGAATCTAGCGGGGGGGCGGGTGATACGCAGTATTTT	CSVESSGGAGDTQYF
TRBV7-9	NA	TRBJ2-3	NA	TGTGCCAGCAGCTTAGGCGGGACCGATACGCAGTATTTT	CASSLGGTDTQYF
TRBV15	TRBD1	TRBJ1-1	NA	TGTGCCACCAGCAGAGGCGGGACAGGCAACACTGAAGCTTTCTTT	CATSRGGTGNTEAFF
TRBV7-2	NA	TRBJ2-5	NA	TGTGCCAGCACCCGGACTCCGGGAGTCGAGACCCAGTACTTC	CASTRTPGVETQYF